One and the same sample provided the 22 T cell receptor beta chains below, sequenced in a study of Ad26.COV2.S vaccination and SARS-CoV-2 variants. Documented treatment: around 19 received Ad26.COV2.S at low or high dose, single or two shots; roughly five received placebo; per-sample allocation not given. Material that was analyzed had been drawn on day 63 after the first vaccine or placebo injection. TCRdb's table, derived via immunoSEQ multiplex PCR, lists solely in-frame clones and lacks some. This sample has fewer than 500,000 clones, with roughly 89% found just once. The sample in question was peripheral blood, obtained in a trial of Ad26.COV2.S vaccine versus placebo. Every receptor here comes from a person aged 18-60 years who received the Ad26.COV2.S COVID-19 vaccine or a placebo.

V and J are TRBV3-1 (or the pseudogene TRBV3-2) and TRBJ1-6, with D tentatively TRBD1 (6 bases). Trimming left V 3 bases short and J 9 bases short, with 15 bases between. The CDR3 is made up of 15 amino acids. The germline gives CDR1 LGHDT, CDR2 YNNKEL (reference sequence). Written as DNA, the CDR3 is TGTGCCAGCAGCCATGGGGACACCCTGGGTTCACCCCTCCACTTT. Residues: CASSHGDTLGSPLHF.

V gene TRBV7-2 combines with J gene TRBJ2-3; D not resolved. In germline, CDR1 is SGHTA, CDR2 FQGNSA. The CDR3 has 15 residues. The V end was cut by 5 bases, the J end by 0 bases, with 12 bases between. For the CDR3, the DNA is TGTGCCAGCAGCCCTAAGCCTACTAGCACAGATACGCAGTATTTT. This gives the protein CASSPKPTSTDTQYF.

The chain carries TRBV19 and TRBJ1-2; D not certain. The CDR3 is 13 residues long. Trimming took off 5 bases at V and 8 bases at J, with 15 bases between the two ends. The germline CDR1 and CDR2 sequences are LNHDA and SQIVND (reference sequence). The CDR3 is CASSSGVLRGYTF. In nucleotides, the CDR3 is TGTGCCAGTAGTTCCGGGGTCTTAAGAGGCTACACCTTC.

This sequence joins TRBV24-1 and TRBJ2-2; 9 nucleotides agree with TRBD2. CDR1 and CDR2 from the germline V gene are KGHDR and SFDVKD. V gave up 3 bases and J gave up 7 bases; unmatched junction bases: 8. The CDR3 runs to 16 residues. The CDR3 nucleotides are TGTGCCACCAGTGATGGACTAGCGCATACCTTCGGGGAGCTGTTTTTT. As protein: CATSDGLAHTFGELFF.

V is TRBV12-3 or TRBV12-4 and J is TRBJ1-1; D is possibly TRBD1 (5 bases). V gave up 5 bases and J gave up 3 bases, with 10 bases separating them. The CDR3 has 13 amino acids. The CDR3, as DNA: TGTGCCAGCAGTATCAGGGCCTACACTGAAGCTTTCTTT. Translated, it gives CASSIRAYTEAFF.

This chain connects TRBV4-3 to TRBJ2-5, with 9 bases lining up with TRBD2. J lost 2 bases, V lost 0 bases, and 7 bases had no gene match. Germline-derived CDR1 and CDR2 are LGHNA and YSLEER. The CDR3 totals 17 residues. The CDR3 DNA is TGCGCCAGCAGCCAAGATCCCCCTCTAGCGGGGCAAGAGACCCAGTACTTC. Residues: CASSQDPPLAGQETQYF.

The chain carries TRBV4-3 and TRBJ1-5; D gene unclear. V lost 0 bases to trimming and J lost 5 bases, with 11 bases between them. Germline loops: CDR1 LGHNA, CDR2 YSLEER. CDR3 size: 15 residues. The CDR3 DNA follows: TGCGCCAGCAGCCAAGATGGCAATAGAGATCAGCCCCAGCATTTT. It encodes CASSQDGNRDQPQHF.

CDR3 nucleotides: TGTGCCACTACGGACGATAACTATGGCTACACCTTC. This gives the protein CATTDDNYGYTF. The rearrangement uses TRBV12-3 or TRBV12-4 and TRBJ1-2, with D hard to call. This CDR3 contains 12 residues. V lost 10 bases to trimming and J lost 1 base, with 10 bases between them.

The CDR3 loop reads CASSLGPGNGARSPLHF. As DNA, the CDR3 is TGTGCCAGCAGCTTAGGCCCGGGTAACGGGGCACGGTCACCCCTCCACTTT. This rearrangement joins TRBV7-9 to TRBJ1-6, with D tentatively TRBD1 (5 bases). The CDR3 runs 17 residues. V was trimmed by 1 base and J by 10 bases, leaving 20 bases between them. The germline gives CDR1 SEHNR, CDR2 FQNEAQ (reference sequence).

This chain connects TRBV5-1 to TRBJ1-4; TRBD1 agrees at 11 bases. The CDR3 contains 15 residues. J was trimmed by 3 bases and V by 4 bases; bases with no gene match: 2. Germline V gives CDR1 SGHRS, CDR2 YFSETQ. The CDR3 is CASSGTGGANEKLFF. CDR3 DNA sequence: TGCGCCAGCAGCGGGACAGGGGGAGCTAATGAAAAACTGTTTTTT.

The chain uses TRBV24-1 and TRBJ1-5, with D tentatively TRBD1 (5 bases). The CDR3 runs to 15 residues. CDR1 KGHDR and CDR2 SFDVKD come from the germline V gene. V lost 3 bases and J 5 bases, leaving 13 bases between the germline ends. The CDR3 DNA follows: TGTGCCACCAGTGATGGGGGACGGGGGGATCAGCCCCAGCATTTT. It specifies CATSDGGRGDQPQHF.

This sequence joins TRBV6-6 and TRBJ1-6, with TRBD1 identical over 8 bases. Germline V gives CDR1 MNHNY, CDR2 SVGAGI (reference sequence). V shed 4 bases, J shed 10 bases, and the junction held 6 bases outside the gene matches. The CDR3 is made up of 14 amino acids. This chain's CDR3 is CASSSQDRDSPLHF. The CDR3 DNA is TGTGCCAGCAGTTCCCAGGACAGGGACTCACCCCTCCACTTT.

This chain joins TRBV7-3 and TRBJ2-1, with TRBD2 matching 16 bases. The V gene end was trimmed by 2 bases and the J gene end by 8 bases; junction bases not matched to a gene: 3. Germline values: CDR1 SGHTA, CDR2 FQGTGA. The CDR3 extends over 16 amino acids. CDR3 sequence reads: CASSLWGLAGGDEQFF. Here the CDR3 DNA reads TGTGCCAGCAGCTTATGGGGACTAGCGGGAGGGGATGAGCAGTTCTTC.

J is TRBJ1-1 and V is TRBV29-1; no reliable D call. V lost 4 bases and J lost 9, with 9 bases in between. This CDR3 spans 10 amino acids. CDR1 and CDR2 (germline): SQVTM, ANQGSEA. The CDR3 coding sequence is TGCAGCGTTGGCCCATTTAAAGCTTTCTTT. As protein: CSVGPFKAFF.

J is TRBJ2-1 and V is TRBV3-1 (or the pseudogene TRBV3-2); the D call may be TRBD1 or TRBD2 (6 bases each). Per the germline V gene, CDR1 is LGHDT and CDR2 is YNNKEL (reference sequence). The CDR3 sequence is 15 residues long. V was cut by 4 bases and J by 4 bases, with 14 bases left in between. CDR3 in amino acids: CASSPTGGGYNEQFF. The CDR3 DNA reads as TGTGCCAGCAGCCCGACTGGAGGGGGATACAATGAGCAGTTCTTC.

The rearrangement joins TRBV5-4 to TRBJ2-1; D not resolved. Germline CDR1 is SGHNT and CDR2 is YYREEE (reference sequence). CDR3 length equals 14 residues. V was clipped by 3 bases and J by 5 bases, with 12 bases between them. The CDR3 nucleotides read TGTGCCAGCAGCTCCCTGTCAGAGGACAATGAGCAGTTCTTC. Translated: CASSSLSEDNEQFF.

The chain uses TRBV5-1 and TRBJ1-1; D unclear. Germline loops: CDR1 SGHRS, CDR2 YFSETQ. V was shortened by 4 bases and J by 5 bases, with 18 bases between the two germline ends. The length of the CDR3 is 15 residues. Here the CDR3 reads CASSLGEWPGTEAFF. CDR3 DNA sequence: TGCGCCAGCAGCCTGGGCGAATGGCCGGGGACTGAAGCTTTCTTT.

V gene TRBV28 combines with J gene TRBJ2-7, with D unclear. There are 15 residues in the CDR3. Germline lookup yields CDR1 MDHEN and CDR2 SYDVKM. V was shortened by 2 bases and J by 2 bases, with 13 bases between the two germline ends. CDR3 amino acids: CASSLGGARTYEQYF. The CDR3 DNA is TGTGCCAGCAGTTTAGGTGGAGCCAGGACCTACGAGCAGTACTTC.

The rearrangement joins TRBV7-9 to TRBJ2-7; TRBD1 is a possible D gene (5 bases). The V end lost 3 bases, the J end lost 1 base, and 13 bases lay between the germline ends. The CDR3 is 15 residues long. The germline V gene has CDR1 SEHNR and CDR2 FQNEAQ (reference sequence). The CDR3, as DNA: TGTGCCAGCAGCTTCTGGGTCTCAGGGTCCTACGAGCAGTACGTC. Protein product: CASSFWVSGSYEQYV.

This chain links TRBV6-6 with TRBJ1-2; D may be TRBD1 (5 bases). Trimming pared 5 bases from V and 3 bases from J, leaving 13 bases between. Germline V gives CDR1 MNHNY, CDR2 SVGAGI (reference sequence). The CDR3 length is 14 residues. CDR3 sequence: CASSTGTEYYGYTF. CDR3 bases: TGTGCCAGCAGTACGGGGACGGAATACTATGGCTACACCTTC.

J is TRBJ2-5 and V is TRBV19; weak D call: TRBD1 (6 bases). Germline V gene lookup returns CDR1 LNHDA and CDR2 SQIVND (reference sequence). The CDR3 has 13 residues. The ends were cut back, 5 bases at V and 3 bases at J, with 10 bases in the middle. This CDR3 reads CASSSTGEETQYF. Written as DNA, the CDR3 is TGTGCCAGTAGTTCGACAGGAGAAGAGACCCAGTACTTC.

The CDR3 is CAASRFSNQPQHF. DNA of the CDR3: TGTGCCGCTTCTAGGTTTAGCAATCAGCCCCAGCATTTT. The chain links TRBV6-6 to TRBJ1-5; D ambiguous. Germline V gene lookup returns CDR1 MNHNY and CDR2 SVGAGI (reference sequence). The CDR3 is 13 residues long. Trimming removed 11 bases from V and 0 bases from J, with 11 bases in between.